This T cell receptor (beta chain) comes out of a study of OX40 agonist ivuxolimab in advanced cancers. This table comes from immunoSEQ multiplex PCR, and its TCRdb copy is limited to in-frame clones, with some not included. Of around 72,000 clones in the sample, 70% to 90% were seen once. The CDR3 spans 17 residues. The V gene lost 2 bases and the J gene lost 0 bases, with 14 bases spanning the gap. Per germline, CDR1 MDHEN and CDR2 SYDVKM. Turning to this clone: Its antigen remains unknown.

Study-level findings and limits: At 0.1 to 3.0 mg/kg, clonal expansion of CD4+ and CD8+ blood T cells had occurred by week 6.

The rearrangement links TRBV28 to TRBJ1-3; no reliable D call. The sequence came from an adult with an advanced solid tumor such as melanoma, head and neck, liver or kidney cancer. Sequencing was performed on CD4+ or CD8+ T cells sorted from blood, taken in a trial of the OX40 agonist ivuxolimab. CDR3 nucleotide sequence: TGTGCCAGCAGTTTAAGAGGGCAGGAAATCTCTGGAAACACCATATATTTT. The encoded protein is CASSLRGQEISGNTIYF. Full variable domain (outside the CDR3, taken from reference TRBV28 and TRBJ1-3): DVKVTQSSRYLVKRTGEKVFLECVQDMDHENMFWYRQDPGLGLRLIYFSYDVKMKEKGDIPEGYSVSREKKERFSLILESASTNQTSMYLCASSLRGQEISGNTIYFGEGSWLTVV.